Sequencing of this TCR beta chain was carried out in a study of identical twins. Study results and limitations: Researchers reported excess low generation probability among twin-shared out-of-frame alpha sequences. Zero-insertion analyses might be partly confounded by invariant T cells like MAIT and iNKT.

The ends lost 6 bases at V and 3 bases at J; junction bases unmatched: 4. Per germline, CDR1 MNHEY and CDR2 SMNVEV (reference sequence). The CDR3 runs 15 residues. Template switching created a universal primer site, and the cDNA included unique molecular identifiers. TCRdb recomputed calls from the 5' RACE reads with MiXCR, one row per CDR3 protein. The sample contains roughly 290,000 distinct CDR3 sequences, more than 6.5% of which appear only once. Regarding this clonotype: What it recognizes is unknown.

The sample was also reused in another study, on yellow fever vaccine responses in identical twins.

The sequence was obtained from a woman younger than 30 in good health. The V call is TRBV27, the J call TRBJ1-5; 11 positions agree with TRBD1. The specimen sequenced was memory (CD45RO+) T cells sorted from blood. The CDR3 DNA is TGTGCCAGCAGGACGGGACAGGGGGTCAATCAGCCCCAGCATTTT. It encodes CASRTGQGVNQPQHF.